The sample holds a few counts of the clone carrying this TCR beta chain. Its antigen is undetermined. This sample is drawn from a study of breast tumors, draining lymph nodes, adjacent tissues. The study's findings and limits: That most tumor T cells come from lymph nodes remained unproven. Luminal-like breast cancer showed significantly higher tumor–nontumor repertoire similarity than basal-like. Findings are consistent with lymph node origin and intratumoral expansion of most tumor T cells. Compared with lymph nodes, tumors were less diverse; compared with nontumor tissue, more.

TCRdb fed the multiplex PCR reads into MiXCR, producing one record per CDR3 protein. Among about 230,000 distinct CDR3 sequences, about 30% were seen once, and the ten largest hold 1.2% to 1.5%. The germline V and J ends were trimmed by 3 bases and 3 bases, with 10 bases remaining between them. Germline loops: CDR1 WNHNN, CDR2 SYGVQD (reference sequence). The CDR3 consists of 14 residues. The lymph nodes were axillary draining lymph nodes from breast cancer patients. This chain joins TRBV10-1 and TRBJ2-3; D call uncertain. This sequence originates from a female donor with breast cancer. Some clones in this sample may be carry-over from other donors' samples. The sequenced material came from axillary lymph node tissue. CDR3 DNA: TGCGCCAGCAGTGACATTGTACCAACAGATACGCAGTATTTT. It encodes CASSDIVPTDTQYF.